The T cell receptor (beta chain) described here comes from a study of shared clonotypes between healthy human individuals. Study outcomes and limitations: Rarefaction gave evidence that sorted-subset sequencing remained incomplete despite large depth.

The study ran the assay at deep level. Sequencing used immunoSEQ multiplex PCR; TCRdb keeps in-frame clones, though not all of them. The repertoire has roughly 2 million clones, 90% to 97% of them found once; the top ten carry roughly 0.13%. To note about this clone: Its antigen is currently unknown. Other nucleotide sequences in the sample specify the same CDR3.

The CDR3 length is 15 residues. The germline CDR1 and CDR2 sequences are SGHAT and FQNNGV. The V and J ends lost 0 bases and 5 bases respectively, with 13 bases between them. This receptor was identified in a man aged 18 to 30 in good health. The V and J genes are TRBV11-2 and TRBJ2-5, with D possibly being TRBD1 or TRBD2 (6 bases each). The specimen was naive CD4+ T cells sorted from blood. Indicated subset: CD45RA+ positively selected. Here the CDR3 DNA reads TGTGCCAGCAGCTTAGATGGGGGCGGAGGGGAGACCCAGTACTTC. Its protein is CASSLDGGGGETQYF.